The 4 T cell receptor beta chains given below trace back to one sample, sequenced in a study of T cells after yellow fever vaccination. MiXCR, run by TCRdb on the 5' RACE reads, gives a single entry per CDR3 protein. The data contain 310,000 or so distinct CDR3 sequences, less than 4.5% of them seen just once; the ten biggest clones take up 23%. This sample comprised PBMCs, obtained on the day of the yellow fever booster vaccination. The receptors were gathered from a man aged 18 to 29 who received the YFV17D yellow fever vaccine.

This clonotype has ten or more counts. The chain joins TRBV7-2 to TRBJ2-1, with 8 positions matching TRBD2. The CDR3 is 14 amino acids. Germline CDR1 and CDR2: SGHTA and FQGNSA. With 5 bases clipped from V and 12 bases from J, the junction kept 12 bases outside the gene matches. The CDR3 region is CASSRTSSEVRQFF. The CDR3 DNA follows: TGTGCCAGCAGCCGGACTAGCTCCGAGGTGCGGCAGTTCTTC. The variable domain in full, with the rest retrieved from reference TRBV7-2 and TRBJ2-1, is GAGVSQSPSNKVTEKGKDVELRCDPISGHTALYWYRQSLGQGLEFLIYFQGNSAPDKSGLPSDRFSAERTGGSVSTLTIQRTQQEDSAVYLCASSRTSSEVRQFFGPGTRLTVL.

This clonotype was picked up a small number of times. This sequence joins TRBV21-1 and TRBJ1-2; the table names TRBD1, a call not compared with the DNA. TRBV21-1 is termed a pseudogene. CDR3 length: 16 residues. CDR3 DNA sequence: TGTGCCAGCAGCAAAGAGCAGTCGGGACAGGGTCATGGCTACACCTTC. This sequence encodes CASSKEQSGQGHGYTF.

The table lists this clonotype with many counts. The CDR3 loop reads CASSSDRGFNNEQFF. DNA for the CDR3: TGTGCCAGCAGTTCCGACAGGGGCTTCAACAATGAGCAGTTCTTC. The genes are TRBV6-5 and TRBJ2-1; 8 positions match TRBD1. From germline, CDR1 is MNHEY and CDR2 SVGAGI. The CDR3 is 15 residues long. With V trimmed by 4 bases and J by 5 bases, 7 bases remained unmatched.

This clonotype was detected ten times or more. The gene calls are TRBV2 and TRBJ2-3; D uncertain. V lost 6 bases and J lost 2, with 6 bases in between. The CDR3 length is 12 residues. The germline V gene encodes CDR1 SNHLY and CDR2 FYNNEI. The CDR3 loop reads CASRPLTDTQYF. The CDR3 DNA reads TGTGCCAGCAGGCCCCTCACAGATACGCAGTATTTT.